The 28 T cell receptor beta chains presented below share a single source sample, sequenced in a study of T cells after yellow fever vaccination. In TCRdb, the 5' RACE reads were re-called with MiXCR into one record per CDR3 protein. The sample lists about 75,000 distinct CDR3 sequences, more than 5.5% occurring once. Material: CD8+ T cells sorted from PBMCs, obtained 9 to 11 days after the first yellow fever vaccination. These receptors were taken from a man aged 18 to 30 who received the YFV17D yellow fever vaccine.

The chain combines TRBV6-5 with TRBJ1-3; D is possibly TRBD1 (5 bases). The CDR3 length is 16 residues. The germline V and J ends were trimmed by 2 bases and 4 bases, with 15 bases remaining between them. Germline V gene sequence: CDR1 MNHEY, CDR2 SVGAGI. The CDR3: CASSYPPTATGNTIYF. The CDR3 nucleotides read TGTGCCAGCAGTTACCCCCCGACAGCTACAGGAAACACCATATATTTT.

This clonotype showed up many times. J is TRBJ1-1 and V is TRBV27; D remains ambiguous. Germline-derived CDR1 and CDR2 are MNHEY and SMNVEV (reference sequence). The V end was cut by 8 bases, the J end by 2 bases, with 15 bases between. The CDR3 has 14 amino acids. The CDR3 here is CASSKRAFNTEAFF. The CDR3 nucleotides are TGTGCCAGCTCAAAGAGGGCCTTTAACACTGAAGCTTTCTTT.

In nucleotides, the CDR3 is TGTGCCAGCAGCTCAACAGACAGTCCGAGCACAGATACGCAGTATTTT. This encodes CASSSTDSPSTDTQYF. This chain connects TRBV7-9 to TRBJ2-3, with D perhaps matching TRBD1 (5 bases). V gave up 4 bases and J gave up 0 bases, with 14 bases separating them. The CDR3 runs 16 residues. Germline V gene sequence: CDR1 SEHNR, CDR2 FQNEAQ (reference sequence). The variable domain in full, with the rest retrieved from reference TRBV7-9 and TRBJ2-3, is DTGVSQNPRHKITKRGQNVTFRCDPISEHNRLYWYRQTLGQGPEFLTYFQNEAQLEKSRLLSDRFSAERPKGSFSTLEIQRTEQGDSAMYLCASSSTDSPSTDTQYFGPGTRLTVL.

This rearrangement joins TRBV5-1 to TRBJ2-3, with 10 bases identical to TRBD2. This CDR3 spans 15 amino acids. CDR1 SGHRS and CDR2 YFSETQ come from the germline V gene. V was clipped by 4 bases and J by 7 bases; unmatched bases: 9. CDR3 nucleotides: TGCGCCAGCAGCACAAGGAGCGGGGGGGTAAATACGCAGTATTTT. This sequence encodes CASSTRSGGVNTQYF.

This clonotype has ten or more counts. This chain connects TRBV19 to TRBJ1-3, with D maybe TRBD1 (5 bases). This CDR3 spans 12 amino acids. Germline V gives CDR1 LNHDA, CDR2 SQIVND (reference sequence). Trimming shortened V by 10 bases and J by 4 bases, and 11 bases separated the two germline ends. The CDR3 DNA reads TGTGCCACCAGGGTGAGCGGAAACACCATATATTTT. The encoded protein is CATRVSGNTIYF.

J is TRBJ1-2 and V is TRBV4-1; 11 bases map to TRBD1. The CDR3 loop spans 15 amino acids. Trimming removed 1 base from V and 7 bases from J; junction bases left unmatched: 5. In germline, CDR1 is MGHRA, CDR2 YSYEKL. The CDR3: CASSQVGTGGGGYTF. The CDR3 region has the DNA TGCGCCAGCAGCCAAGTCGGGACAGGGGGTGGTGGCTACACCTTC.

The chain recombines TRBV6-4 with TRBJ2-3; the match to TRBD2 covers 9 bases. The CDR3 runs 16 residues. V was clipped by 4 bases and J by 4 bases; unmatched bases: 9. The germline V gene encodes CDR1 MRHNA and CDR2 SNTAGT. The CDR3 DNA follows: TGTGCCAGCAGTGGAGGGGGTAGCGGGGGACCAGATACGCAGTATTTT. Translation: CASSGGGSGGPDTQYF.

This clonotype was observed many times. The rearrangement joins TRBV5-1 to TRBJ2-2, with 12 bases fitting TRBD1. Germline V gene data show CDR1 as SGHRS and CDR2 as YFSETQ. Trimming at V came to 4 bases and at J to 4 bases, leaving 2 bases not matched to a gene. CDR3 size: 15 residues. In DNA, the CDR3 is TGCGCCAGCAGCCAGGGACAGGGGGCCACCGGGGAGCTGTTTTTT. Amino acids: CASSQGQGATGELFF.

The rearrangement links TRBV11-2 to TRBJ2-2, with D tentatively TRBD1 (6 bases). Germline assignment: CDR1 SGHAT and CDR2 FQNNGV. The CDR3 contains 15 residues. Trimming cost V 0 bases and J 6 bases, with 11 bases left between them. The CDR3 is CASSLEVTGPGELFF. The CDR3 region has the DNA TGTGCCAGCAGCTTAGAGGTGACAGGACCCGGGGAGCTGTTTTTT.

The chain is built from TRBV11-1 and TRBJ2-3, with a tentative D call TRBD2 (6 bases). This CDR3 contains 15 residues. V lost 7 bases, J lost 0 bases, and 14 bases lay in between. Germline assignment: CDR1 SGHAT and CDR2 FQDESV (reference sequence). This chain's CDR3 is CASTTSAGSTDTQYF. In DNA, the CDR3 is TGTGCCAGCACCACCTCTGCGGGGAGCACAGATACGCAGTATTTT.

CDR3 bases: TGTGCCAGCTCCCCCTGGACAGGCTTTAGCAATCAGCCCCAGCATTTT. It yields the protein CASSPWTGFSNQPQHF. The rearrangement joins TRBV6-2 or TRBV6-3 to TRBJ1-5, with 7 bases identical to TRBD1. CDR3 length equals 16 residues. CDR1 and CDR2 from the germline V gene are MNHEY and SVGEGT. After removal of 8 bases from V and 0 bases from J, the junction contained 10 bases not matched to a gene.

The V gene is TRBV5-5, the J gene TRBJ2-4; 7 bases are a match to TRBD2. With 3 bases clipped from V and 7 bases from J, the junction kept 1 base outside the gene matches. Germline CDR1 reads SGHKS; CDR2 reads YYEKEE (reference sequence). This CDR3 is built from 12 residues. The CDR3 protein is CASSWEGNIQYF. The CDR3 DNA follows: TGTGCCAGCAGCTGGGAGGGGAACATTCAGTACTTC.

The chain joins TRBV7-9 to TRBJ2-7; TRBD1 agrees at 9 bases. The CDR3 runs to 14 residues. Germline lookup yields CDR1 SEHNR and CDR2 FQNEAQ (reference sequence). The trim removed 4 bases at V and 3 bases at J, leaving 4 bases unmatched. CDR3 sequence: CASSSLDRGYEQYF. The CDR3 DNA reads TGTGCCAGCAGCTCCCTGGACAGGGGCTACGAGCAGTACTTC.

This clonotype was found many times. The rearrangement uses TRBV11-2 and TRBJ1-2; D remains ambiguous. Germline lookup yields CDR1 SGHAT and CDR2 FQNNGV. V lost 5 bases and J 4 bases, leaving 11 bases between the germline ends. The CDR3 length is 13 residues. The CDR3: CASSPNNLYGYTF. The CDR3 DNA reads TGTGCCAGCAGCCCCAACAACCTCTATGGCTACACCTTC.

This clonotype was detected ten times or more. This sequence joins TRBV12-3 or TRBV12-4 and TRBJ2-5; TRBD1 matches at 9 bases. CDR3 length: 14 residues. Unmatched junction bases numbered 2, after V lost 1 base and J lost 5 bases. CDR3 loop: CASSLDRGRETQYF. CDR3 DNA: TGTGCCAGCAGTTTAGACAGGGGGCGGGAGACCCAGTACTTC.

This clonotype has a count of ten or more. This chain joins TRBV2 and TRBJ1-4; D remains ambiguous. From germline, CDR1 is SNHLY and CDR2 FYNNEI. CDR3 size: 12 residues. The germline V and J ends were trimmed by 6 bases and 3 bases, with 5 bases remaining between them. CDR3 nucleotides: TGTGCCAGCAGATACCCTAATGAAAAACTGTTTTTT. Protein product: CASRYPNEKLFF.

This clonotype was recorded many times. This sequence joins TRBV7-9 and TRBJ2-1; no firm D call. The CDR3 extends over 15 amino acids. CDR1 SEHNR and CDR2 FQNEAQ come from the germline V gene (reference sequence). Trimming removed 1 base at V and 0 bases at J, with 7 bases between. CDR3 sequence reads: CASSLVGSSYNEQFF. The CDR3 DNA is TGTGCCAGCAGCTTAGTCGGCAGCTCCTACAATGAGCAGTTCTTC.

The chain uses TRBV5-6 and TRBJ2-7, with 8 bases fitting TRBD1. The V and J ends lost 3 bases and 6 bases, in that order; junction bases with no gene match: 11. This CDR3 is built from 15 residues. Germline-derived CDR1 and CDR2 are SGHDT and YYEEEE. Written as DNA, the CDR3 is TGTGCCAGCAGCTGCCGACAGGGGATCTGGGGCGAGCAGTACGTC. Amino acid sequence: CASSCRQGIWGEQYV.

In this sample, this clonotype turned up many times. The rearrangement links TRBV14 to TRBJ1-6; D is unclear. CDR3 length equals 13 residues. Per germline, CDR1 SGHDN and CDR2 FVKESK. V was pared by 1 base and J by 10 bases, with 8 bases between. The CDR3 sequence: CASSQARASPLHF. CDR3 DNA: TGTGCCAGCAGCCAAGCTAGAGCATCACCCCTCCACTTT.

This clonotype was detected a few times. CDR3 bases: TGTGCCAGCAGTTTACTGCCGAGCCCATCGGATTCACCCCTCCACTTT. Amino acid sequence: CASSLLPSPSDSPLHF. The V and J genes are TRBV27 and TRBJ1-6; D gene unclear. CDR3 length: 16 residues. V was cut by 2 bases and J by 8 bases, with 16 bases left in between. Germline V CDR1 and CDR2: MNHEY, SMNVEV (reference sequence).

Many counts were recorded for this clonotype. The chain uses TRBV27 and TRBJ2-2; 10 nucleotides line up with TRBD1. This CDR3 is built from 15 residues. After removal of 1 base from V and 7 bases from J, the junction contained 3 bases not matched to a gene. Germline CDR1 reads MNHEY; CDR2 reads SMNVEV (reference sequence). The CDR3 reads CASSLFGTGVGELFF. DNA of the CDR3: TGTGCCAGCAGTTTATTTGGGACAGGGGTCGGGGAGCTGTTTTTT.

Points on this clonotype: This may stem from a read error, because a much larger clone lies one nucleotide away. The gene calls are TRBV7-9 and TRBJ1-1; D is uncertain. Trimming cost V 1 base and J 10 bases, with 16 bases left between them. The CDR3 covers 14 residues. Per germline, CDR1 SEHNR and CDR2 FQNEAQ (reference sequence). CDR3: CASSLGGQAGSAFF. CDR3 nucleotide sequence: TGTGCCAGCAGCTTAGGTGGCCAGGCTGGATCAGCTTTCTTT.

Of note for this clonotype: A much more abundant neighbour one base away suggests this may be a read error. The chain joins TRBV11-2 to TRBJ2-3; D gene uncertain. V gave up 4 bases and J gave up 5 bases, with 4 bases separating them. This CDR3 has 11 amino acids. CDR1 and CDR2 from the germline V gene are SGHAT and FQNNGV. CDR3 region: CASSSIDTQYF. The CDR3 DNA sequence: TGTGCCAGCAGCTCCATAGATACGCAGTATTTT.

The table lists this clonotype with a few counts. This chain joins TRBV12-3 or TRBV12-4 and TRBJ2-2; D gene unclear. Trimming took off 3 bases at V and 3 bases at J, with 5 bases between the two ends. CDR3 length: 13 residues. Here the CDR3 reads CASSLSDTGELFF. CDR3 DNA: TGTGCCAGCAGTTTGAGCGACACCGGGGAGCTGTTTTTT.

V gene TRBV4-2 combines with J gene TRBJ2-2; D unresolved. The CDR3 contains 16 residues. Germline lookup yields CDR1 LGHNA and CDR2 YNFKEQ. Trimming pared 2 bases from V and 4 bases from J, leaving 14 bases between. The CDR3 is CASSQPSSWGTGELFF. The CDR3 coding sequence is TGTGCCAGCAGCCAACCAAGTAGCTGGGGCACCGGGGAGCTGTTTTTT.

This clonotype was observed many times. The V and J genes are TRBV11-2 and TRBJ1-2; D ambiguous. V lost 0 bases, J lost 4 bases, and 6 bases lay in between. Germline assignment: CDR1 SGHAT and CDR2 FQNNGV. The CDR3 has 13 residues. DNA for the CDR3: TGTGCCAGCAGCTTAGACAGTTCCTATGGCTACACCTTC. Its protein product is CASSLDSSYGYTF.

This clonotype has ten or more counts. V usage is TRBV12-3 or TRBV12-4 and J usage is TRBJ1-3; tentative D call: TRBD1 (6 bases). Trimming removed 7 bases from V and 4 bases from J, with 14 bases in between. The CDR3 extends over 14 amino acids. CDR3 protein: CASNFQGTGNTIYF. CDR3 in DNA: TGTGCCAGCAACTTTCAGGGGACCGGAAACACCATATATTTT.

This clonotype was recorded many times. The chain is built from TRBV7-2 and TRBJ1-6; 9 nucleotides line up with TRBD1. There are 15 residues in the CDR3. Germline V gives CDR1 SGHTA, CDR2 FQGNSA. V dropped 5 bases and J dropped 3; count of bases not matched to a gene: 2. This chain's CDR3 is CASSTGQGYNSPLHF. The DNA for the CDR3 is TGTGCCAGCAGCACGGGACAGGGCTATAATTCACCCCTCCACTTT.